A selection of T cell receptor beta chains follows, all from one sample in a study of cytomegalovirus exposure and HLA in healthy donors. The protocol was immunoSEQ multiplex PCR, while the TCRdb copy is restricted to in-frame clones and leaves out a portion. The sample shows 170,000 or so clones, more than 65% of them seen only once. Source material: PBMCs. The origin of the receptors is a woman in her forties or fifties in good health and CMV-seronegative. CDR3s include the opening cysteine and the closing phenylalanine or tryptophan. The D gene is left open where the match is weak. Clone sizes are given selectively: once, few, many, or a class where the clone is expanded.

>TRBV5-1|.|.|TRBJ2-7
CASSLVGPPYEQYF
TGCGCCAGCAGCTTGGTCGGTCCGCCCTACGAGCAGTACTTC
>TRBV28|.|.|TRBJ1-2
CASSLAQGGKNYGYTF
TGTGCCAGCAGTTTAGCCCAGGGTGGGAAGAACTATGGCTACACCTTC
>TRBV5-1|TRBD2|.|TRBJ2-5
CASSHPTSVVVRETQYF
TGCGCCAGCAGCCACCCGACTAGCGTAGTGGTCAGGGAGACCCAGTACTTC
>TRBV2|.|.|TRBJ2-7
CASSEGDYYEQYF
TGTGCCAGCAGTGAAGGCGACTACTACGAGCAGTACTTC
>TRBV6-6|TRBD1|.|TRBJ2-7
CASSYPGQGTREQYF
TGTGCCAGCAGTTACCCCGGACAGGGGACTCGCGAGCAGTACTTC
>TRBV20-1|.|.|TRBJ2-3
CSARWGGRQYF
TGCAGTGCTAGGTGGGGGGGCCGACAGTATTTT
>TRBV18|TRBD1|.|TRBJ2-1
CASSPDRDLAYNEQFF
TGTGCCAGCTCACCGGACAGGGACCTAGCCTACAATGAGCAGTTCTTC
>TRBV7-3|.|.|TRBJ2-7
CASSLAPASAEREQYF
TGTGCCAGCAGCTTAGCCCCGGCTAGCGCCGAACGGGAGCAGTACTTC
>TRBV2|.|.|TRBJ2-2
CASANPLRTGELFF
TGTGCCAGCGCTAACCCCCTCCGCACCGGGGAGCTGTTTTTT
>TRBV18|.|.|TRBJ2-1
CASSPPSGRSYEQFF
TGTGCCAGCTCACCACCCTCCGGGAGAAGCTATGAGCAGTTCTTC
>TRBV5-1|.|.|TRBJ1-2
CASSLGSAGSYGYTF
TGCGCCAGCAGCTTGGGTAGTGCAGGTTCCTATGGCTACACCTTC
>TRBV15|.|few|TRBJ2-3
CATSRGTSRSTDTQYF
TGTGCCACCAGCAGAGGGACATCCAGAAGCACAGATACGCAGTATTTT
>TRBV7-3|TRBD2|.|TRBJ2-1
CASSPRTSGSRNEQFF
TGTGCCAGCAGCCCGAGGACTAGCGGGAGCAGGAATGAGCAGTTCTTC
>TRBV5-1|TRBD2|.|TRBJ2-5
CACRVGGGAVETQYF
TGCGCCTGCAGGGTCGGCGGGGGGGCCGTTGAGACCCAGTACTTC
>TRBV10-3|.|once|TRBJ2-1
CAISGKDGGLNNEQFF
TGTGCCATCAGTGGAAAGGATGGCGGTCTGAACAATGAGCAGTTCTTC
>TRBV5-4|TRBD1|.|TRBJ2-1
CASSLGGTGSNEQFF
TGTGCCAGCAGCTTGGGAGGGACAGGGTCCAATGAGCAGTTCTTC
>TRBV11-2|TRBD2|.|TRBJ2-3
CASRAISGRSTDTQYF
TGTGCCAGCAGGGCTATAAGCGGGAGGAGCACAGATACGCAGTATTTT
>TRBV11-1|TRBD2|.|TRBJ2-7
CASSLAREGGYEQYF
TGTGCCAGCAGCCTGGCCCGGGAGGGCGGTTACGAGCAGTACTTC
>TRBV27|TRBD1|.|TRBJ1-5
CASSPRTGSVSNQPQHF
TGTGCCAGCAGTCCAAGGACAGGATCCGTCAGCAATCAGCCCCAGCATTTT
>TRBV28|TRBD2|once|TRBJ2-1
CASSSAGGDEQFF
TGTGCCAGCAGTTCAGCGGGGGGCGATGAGCAGTTCTTC
>TRBV6-5|TRBD1|.|TRBJ1-4
CASARQGVGEKLFF
TGTGCCAGCGCGCGACAGGGGGTCGGGGAAAAACTGTTTTTT
>TRBV18|TRBD2|.|TRBJ2-5
CASSQIGEGQKTQYF
TGTGCCAGCTCACAAATAGGGGAGGGCCAAAAGACCCAGTACTTC
>TRBV5-1|.|.|TRBJ2-3
CASSLAQGADTQYF
TGCGCCAGCAGCTTGGCACAGGGTGCAGATACGCAGTATTTT
>TRBV9|TRBD2|.|TRBJ2-5
CASSVGPGLAGGYQETQYF
TGTGCCAGCAGCGTAGGACCGGGACTAGCGGGGGGGTACCAAGAGACCCAGTACTTC
>TRBV18|.|.|TRBJ1-5
CASSRGTGTTYSNQPQHF
TGTGCCAGCTCCCGAGGTACCGGGACAACTTATAGCAATCAGCCCCAGCATTTT